These T cell receptor beta chains were read from a single sample in a study of blood T cell repertoires in COVID-19. Sequencing used immunoSEQ multiplex PCR; TCRdb keeps in-frame clones, though not all of them. The data hold about 190,000 clones, with around 89% observed a single time. The sequenced material came from peripheral blood. These receptors all stem from a human donor in a cohort sampled during active COVID-19. Both conserved end residues are part of each CDR3. The D gene is left open where the match is weak. A row's size may be missing; if present it is once, few, many or a size class.

V: TRBV28
D: TRBD2
size: NA
J: TRBJ2-1
CDR3: CASSLGLAGSNEQFF
DNA: TGTGCCAGCAGTTTGGGGCTAGCGGGGTCCAATGAGCAGTTCTTC

V: TRBV27
D: NA
size: NA
J: TRBJ2-5
CDR3: CASSSLPSKPQETQYF
DNA: TGTGCCAGCAGTTCCTTACCAAGCAAACCTCAAGAGACCCAGTACTTC

V: TRBV6-6
D: TRBD1
size: once
J: TRBJ1-2
CDR3: CASSSPGQIHGYTF
DNA: TGTGCCAGCAGTTCACCGGGACAGATACATGGCTACACCTTC

V: TRBV19
D: NA
size: NA
J: TRBJ1-5
CDR3: CASSLILGGNQPQHF
DNA: TGTGCCAGTAGTCTTATTCTGGGGGGTAATCAGCCCCAGCATTTT

V: TRBV9
D: NA
size: NA
J: TRBJ2-2
CDR3: CASTRQVSNTGELFF
DNA: TGTGCCAGCACCCGACAGGTTTCGAACACCGGGGAGCTGTTTTTT

V: TRBV4-1
D: NA
size: NA
J: TRBJ2-7
CDR3: CASSQEPATGMDEQYF
DNA: TGCGCCAGCAGCCAAGAACCTGCGACAGGAATGGACGAGCAGTACTTC

V: TRBV18
D: TRBD1
size: NA
J: TRBJ2-7
CDR3: CASSAIGQGAPTYYEQYF
DNA: TGTGCCAGCTCAGCCATCGGACAGGGGGCTCCCACATACTACGAGCAGTACTTC

V: TRBV11-3
D: TRBD1
size: NA
J: TRBJ1-4
CDR3: CASSLGTGGQRFEKLFF
DNA: TGTGCCAGCAGCTTAGGGACAGGGGGCCAAAGGTTTGAAAAACTGTTTTTT

V: TRBV9
D: NA
size: NA
J: TRBJ2-3
CDR3: CASSVEAGGGTDTQYF
DNA: TGTGCCAGCAGCGTAGAAGCGGGCGGGGGCACAGATACGCAGTATTTT

V: TRBV4-1
D: TRBD1
size: NA
J: TRBJ1-1
CDR3: CASSRRQGTEAFF
DNA: TGCGCCAGCAGCCGACGACAGGGGACGGAAGCTTTCTTT

V: TRBV5-6
D: NA
size: NA
J: TRBJ1-2
CDR3: CASSLGALNTF
DNA: TGTGCCAGCAGCTTGGGGGCTTTAAACACCTTC

V: TRBV5-1
D: NA
size: once
J: TRBJ2-7
CDR3: CASSLDSAGYEQYF
DNA: TGCGCCAGCAGCTTGGACAGTGCAGGTTACGAGCAGTACTTC

V: TRBV27
D: TRBD1
size: NA
J: TRBJ2-7
CDR3: CASRAARDRVFGFDEQYF
DNA: TGTGCCAGCAGGGCTGCCCGGGACAGGGTATTCGGGTTTGACGAGCAGTACTTC

V: TRBV7-9
D: NA
size: NA
J: TRBJ1-2
CDR3: CASSEVEVTYGYTF
DNA: TGTGCCAGCAGTGAAGTTGAGGTCACCTATGGCTACACCTTC

V: TRBV4-1
D: NA
size: NA
J: TRBJ1-1
CDR3: CASSQGGLDEAFF
DNA: TGCGCCAGCAGCCAAGGGGGACTGGATGAAGCTTTCTTT

V: TRBV9
D: NA
size: once
J: TRBJ2-3
CDR3: CASSVWGRGEDTQYF
DNA: TGTGCCAGCAGCGTATGGGGCAGGGGGGAAGATACGCAGTATTTT

V: TRBV6-2/TRBV6-3
D: TRBD1
size: few
J: TRBJ1-6
CDR3: CASSQQGNSPLHF
DNA: TGTGCCAGCAGTCAACAGGGGAATTCACCCCTCCACTTT

V: TRBV3-1/TRBV3-2
D: NA
size: NA
J: TRBJ2-7
CDR3: CASSQDLVAATRYEQYF
DNA: TGTGCCAGCAGCCAAGATCTGGTAGCGGCAACCCGCTACGAGCAGTACTTC

V: TRBV27
D: TRBD1
size: NA
J: TRBJ1-1
CDR3: CASSLSRDSRRNTEAFF
DNA: TGTGCCAGCAGTTTATCGAGGGACAGCCGAAGAAACACTGAAGCTTTCTTT

V: TRBV4-2
D: TRBD2
size: NA
J: TRBJ2-2
CDR3: CASSQVRGRENTGELFF
DNA: TGTGCCAGCAGCCAAGTTCGCGGGAGGGAGAACACCGGGGAGCTGTTTTTT

V: TRBV9
D: TRBD1
size: NA
J: TRBJ1-5
CDR3: CASSVDAGQSNQPQHF
DNA: TGTGCCAGCAGCGTAGACGCGGGACAGAGCAATCAGCCCCAGCATTTT

V: TRBV12-5
D: TRBD1
size: NA
J: TRBJ1-2
CDR3: CASGLGRTGGNYGYTF
DNA: TGTGCTAGTGGTTTGGGACGGACAGGGGGGAACTATGGCTACACCTTC

V: TRBV6-2/TRBV6-3
D: TRBD2
size: NA
J: TRBJ2-3
CDR3: CASSYIELAGSTDTQYF
DNA: TGTGCCAGCAGTTACATAGAACTAGCGGGTAGCACAGATACGCAGTATTTT

V: TRBV11-2
D: NA
size: NA
J: TRBJ2-5
CDR3: CASSFLHTTPGETQYF
DNA: TGTGCCAGCAGCTTTCTTCACACTACCCCCGGAGAGACCCAGTACTTC

V: TRBV30
D: NA
size: NA
J: TRBJ2-6
CDR3: CAWSGSGANVLTF
DNA: TGTGCCTGGAGCGGCTCTGGGGCCAACGTCCTGACTTTC

V: TRBV28
D: TRBD2
size: NA
J: TRBJ2-5
CDR3: CASSPSLADQETQYF
DNA: TGTGCCAGCAGTCCGTCTCTAGCGGACCAAGAGACCCAGTACTTC

V: TRBV18
D: NA
size: NA
J: TRBJ2-1
CDR3: CASSPPVGNEQFF
DNA: TGTGCCAGCTCACCACCGGTCGGGAATGAGCAGTTCTTC

V: TRBV10-2
D: TRBD1
size: NA
J: TRBJ2-3
CDR3: CASSNRGRPDTQYF
DNA: TGCGCCAGCAGTAACAGGGGACGTCCAGATACGCAGTATTTT

V: TRBV18
D: TRBD2
size: NA
J: TRBJ2-5
CDR3: CASSQTGRQETQYF
DNA: TGTGCCAGCTCACAAACCGGGAGGCAAGAGACCCAGTACTTC

V: TRBV3-1/TRBV3-2
D: TRBD1
size: NA
J: TRBJ2-3
CDR3: CASSQSIYRGDTQYF
DNA: TGTGCCAGCAGCCAAAGCATCTACAGGGGGGATACGCAGTATTTT

V: TRBV11-2
D: TRBD2
size: NA
J: TRBJ2-5
CDR3: CASNPGTSGGKGRETQYF
DNA: TGTGCCAGCAACCCAGGGACTAGCGGGGGGAAGGGTAGGGAGACCCAGTACTTC

V: TRBV5-1
D: NA
size: NA
J: TRBJ2-1
CDR3: CASSPDWTTVNEQFF
DNA: TGCGCCAGCAGCCCGGACTGGACGACCGTGAATGAGCAGTTCTTC

V: TRBV18
D: NA
size: NA
J: TRBJ2-2
CDR3: CASSAFQAYTGELFF
DNA: TGTGCCAGCTCCGCTTTCCAGGCATACACCGGGGAGCTGTTTTTT

V: TRBV7-8
D: TRBD2
size: once
J: TRBJ2-7
CDR3: CASSLEGGQTYEQYF
DNA: TGTGCCAGCAGCTTAGAGGGAGGGCAGACCTACGAGCAGTACTTC

V: TRBV7-2
D: TRBD2
size: NA
J: TRBJ2-3
CDR3: CASSSPAGGKMRAQYF
DNA: TGTGCCAGCAGCTCCCCAGCGGGGGGGAAGATGAGAGCGCAGTATTTT

V: TRBV6-6
D: TRBD1
size: NA
J: TRBJ1-1
CDR3: CASSHLPGQENTEAFF
DNA: TGTGCCAGCTCGCACCTTCCGGGACAGGAGAACACTGAAGCTTTCTTT

V: TRBV6-1
D: NA
size: NA
J: TRBJ2-4
CDR3: CASSDGGQRRNIQYF
DNA: TGTGCCAGCAGTGACGGGGGACAGAGACGAAACATTCAGTACTTC

V: TRBV28
D: NA
size: NA
J: TRBJ2-5
CDR3: CASSLFRNSQETQYF
DNA: TGTGCCAGCAGTTTATTTAGGAACAGCCAAGAGACCCAGTACTTC

V: TRBV5-1
D: TRBD1
size: NA
J: TRBJ2-1
CDR3: CASSLKGGRDNEQFF
DNA: TGCGCCAGCAGCTTGAAAGGGGGCAGGGACAATGAGCAGTTCTTC

V: TRBV28
D: NA
size: once
J: TRBJ2-7
CDR3: CASSQPGRSYEQYF
DNA: TGTGCCAGCAGTCAACCGGGTCGCTCCTACGAGCAGTACTTC

V: TRBV28
D: TRBD2
size: NA
J: TRBJ2-5
CDR3: CASSPPIGGGQETQYF
DNA: TGTGCCAGCAGCCCTCCAATAGGCGGGGGGCAAGAGACCCAGTACTTC

V: TRBV3-1/TRBV3-2
D: TRBD2
size: few
J: TRBJ2-1
CDR3: CASSQVVLAGGGEQFF
DNA: TGTGCCAGCAGCCAAGTCGTACTAGCGGGAGGGGGCGAGCAGTTCTTC

V: TRBV2
D: TRBD1
size: few
J: TRBJ1-2
CDR3: CASSAGQGYGYTF
DNA: TGTGCCAGCAGTGCGGGACAGGGCTATGGCTACACCTTC

V: TRBV6-5
D: NA
size: NA
J: TRBJ2-5
CDR3: CASNRSPKETQYF
DNA: TGTGCCAGCAATAGATCGCCCAAAGAGACCCAGTACTTC

V: TRBV27
D: TRBD2
size: once
J: TRBJ2-7
CDR3: CASTSASYEQYF
DNA: TGTGCCAGTACTAGCGCCAGTTACGAGCAGTACTTC

V: TRBV27
D: NA
size: NA
J: TRBJ1-2
CDR3: CASSSRGQGHRYTF
DNA: TGTGCCAGCAGTTCAAGGGGTCAGGGACATCGCTACACCTTC

V: TRBV30
D: TRBD1
size: NA
J: TRBJ2-7
CDR3: CAWGTGAYNEQYF
DNA: TGTGCCTGGGGGACAGGGGCTTATAACGAGCAGTACTTC